The 2 T cell receptor beta chains given below trace back to one sample, sequenced in a study of CD4 and CD8 cells across lung adenocarcinoma regions. One entry per CDR3 protein results from TCRdb running MiXCR on the PCR reads. The sample has fewer than 7,000 distinct CDR3 sequences, approximately 50% seen once; the top ten hold more than 25%. The sequenced sample consisted of CD4+ T cells from the center of a lung tumor. Source of these receptors: a female donor with lung adenocarcinoma. The CD4 and CD8 labels of this study may be unreliable.

This clonotype is labeled medium-sized. The V call is TRBV6-1, the J call TRBJ2-1; D perhaps matches TRBD2 (5 bases). The J call could be wrong; TRBJ2-7 is a better fit for the DNA end. This CDR3 is built from 15 residues. Germline CDR1 is MNHNS and CDR2 is SASEGT. For the CDR3, the DNA is TGTGCCAGCAGCATCGCCGTGGGAGAGGGCTACGAGCAGTACTTC. It is translated as CASSIAVGEGYEQYF.

The rearrangement uses TRBV6-1 and TRBJ2-1; 8 nucleotides match TRBD1. The germline V gene has CDR1 MNHNS and CDR2 SASEGT. V trimming: 4 bases; J trimming: 9 bases; junction bases outside the gene matches: 11. The CDR3 consists of 15 residues. The CDR3 here is CASSAKGTGGFEQFF. The CDR3 bases are TGTGCCAGCAGTGCAAAAGGGACAGGTGGGTTTGAGCAGTTCTTC.